Below, 17 T cell receptor beta chains from the same sample are listed, as sequenced in a study of blood T cell repertoires in COVID-19 (dated by TCRdb to about 2020). The library was made by the immunoSEQ multiplex PCR assay. TCRdb provides this immuneACCESS table in a form limited to in-frame rearrangements. Some clones are lacking; in checked studies, under half of them reflect an unresolved V gene, and why the rest are absent is not known. The table for this sample lists around 68,000 clones; more than 80% of them were counted only once. The ten biggest clones cover roughly 2.6% of the sample. Source material: peripheral blood. These receptor sequences come from a man aged 50 to 60 with acute or convalescent COVID-19.

This chain uses TRBV11-3 with TRBJ2-7, with 9 bases that match TRBD2. Germline loops: CDR1 SGHNT, CDR2 YENEEA. With V trimmed by 4 bases and J by 3 bases, 13 bases remained unmatched. This CDR3 contains 17 residues. For the CDR3, the DNA is TGTGCCAGCAGCTCCGCTAGACTAGCGGAGAACGGCTACGAGCAGTACGTC. Translating gives CASSSARLAENGYEQYV.

This chain uses TRBV18 with TRBJ2-7; D is possibly TRBD2 (6 bases). Germline CDR1 reads KGHSH; CDR2 reads LQKENI. The CDR3 has 13 residues. The V and J ends lost 5 bases and 7 bases respectively, with 15 bases between them. The CDR3 here is CASSGGGGSEQYV. CDR3 nucleotides: TGTGCCAGCTCAGGGGGAGGTGGAAGTGAGCAGTACGTC.

In its sample, this clone was seen a few times. The chain couples TRBV2 to TRBJ1-3; D unclear. The CDR3 is 15 residues long. Germline V lookup: CDR1 SNHLY, CDR2 FYNNEI. V was trimmed by 6 bases and J by 0 bases, leaving 12 bases between them. The CDR3 DNA follows: TGTGCCAGCAGCCGAGACGGAGTCTCTGGAAACACCATATATTTT. This translates into CASSRDGVSGNTIYF. The full variable domain, rest sourced from reference TRBV2 and TRBJ1-3, is EPEVTQTPSHQVTQMGQEVILRCVPISNHLYFYWYRQILGQKVEFLVSFYNNEISEKSEIFDDQFSVERPDGSNFTLKIRSTKLEDSAMYFCASSRDGVSGNTIYFGEGSWLTVV.

This chain connects TRBV21-1 to TRBJ2-7; TRBD2, the D gene given by the table, was not confirmed from the DNA. TRBV21-1 is classified as a pseudogene. This CDR3 region has 14 residues. CDR3 sequence: CASSKEKPNYEQYV. The CDR3 DNA sequence: TGTGCCAGCAGCAAAGAGAAGCCGAACTACGAGCAGTACGTC.

This chain joins TRBV7-2 and TRBJ2-1; TRBD2 aligns across 8 bases. After removal of 2 bases from V and 4 bases from J, the junction contained 10 bases not matched to a gene. Germline-derived CDR1 and CDR2 are SGHTA and FQGNSA. This CDR3 is 17 amino acids long. The CDR3, as DNA: TGTGCCAGCAGCTTACGTTCGGGAGGGTTTGGGTACAATGAGCAGTTCTTC. It is translated as CASSLRSGGFGYNEQFF.

The chain is built from TRBV11-2 and TRBJ2-2, with 8 bases identical to TRBD1. J gave up 7 bases and V 5 bases, and 6 bases lay outside the gene matches. This CDR3 is 14 amino acids long. Per germline, CDR1 SGHAT and CDR2 FQNNGV. As DNA, the CDR3 is TGTGCCAGCAGCCGGGACAGGCGGGACGGGGAGCTGTTTTTT. Its translation: CASSRDRRDGELFF. Full variable domain (outside the CDR3, taken from reference TRBV11-2 and TRBJ2-2): EAGVAQSPRYKIIEKRQSVAFWCNPISGHATLYWYQQILGQGPKLLIQFQNNGVVDDSQLPKDRFSAERLKGVDSTLKIQPAKLEDSAVYLCASSRDRRDGELFFGEGSRLTVL.

V is TRBV3-1 (or the pseudogene TRBV3-2) and J is TRBJ2-7; no definite D call. CDR3 size: 16 residues. Trimming removed 4 bases from V and 0 bases from J, with 16 bases in between. Germline loops: CDR1 LGHDT, CDR2 YNNKEL (reference sequence). CDR3: CASSPTTDWSSYEQYV. DNA of the CDR3: TGTGCCAGCAGCCCTACGACTGATTGGTCCTCCTACGAGCAGTACGTC.

The V gene is TRBV9, the J gene TRBJ2-5; 11 nucleotides line up with TRBD1. Germline CDR1 reads SGDLS; CDR2 reads YYNGEE. J gave up 1 base and V 3 bases, and 5 bases lay outside the gene matches. The CDR3 sequence is 16 residues long. This CDR3 reads CASSATGTGGQETQYF. The CDR3, as DNA: TGTGCCAGCAGCGCCACCGGGACAGGGGGCCAAGAGACCCAGTACTTC.

This chain connects TRBV24-1 to TRBJ2-5, with a possible D match to TRBD1 (6 bases). In germline, CDR1 is KGHDR, CDR2 SFDVKD. The CDR3 totals 16 residues. V lost 5 bases to trimming and J lost 0 bases, with 15 bases between them. The CDR3 protein is CATSGGLQVYQETQYF. The CDR3 DNA follows: TGTGCCACCAGTGGGGGGCTACAGGTTTACCAAGAGACCCAGTACTTC.

The chain recombines TRBV28 with TRBJ1-5; 12 bases align to TRBD1. V lost 1 base and J lost 0; bases outside the gene matches: 7. CDR1 and CDR2 from the germline V gene are MDHEN and SYDVKM. The length of the CDR3 is 19 residues. For the CDR3, the DNA is TGTGCCAGCAGTTTATATCACCTGGGACAGGGGGCTAGCAATCAGCCCCAGCATTTT. It is translated as CASSLYHLGQGASNQPQHF. Variable domain in full (rest from reference TRBV28 and TRBJ1-5): DVKVTQSSRYLVKRTGEKVFLECVQDMDHENMFWYRQDPGLGLRLIYFSYDVKMKEKGDIPEGYSVSREKKERFSLILESASTNQTSMYLCASSLYHLGQGASNQPQHFGDGTRLSIL.

The gene calls are TRBV19 and TRBJ1-5, with TRBD1 matching over 7 bases. The germline V gene encodes CDR1 LNHDA and CDR2 SQIVND (reference sequence). V trimming: 6 bases; J trimming: 2 bases; junction bases outside the gene matches: 7. The CDR3 consists of 15 residues. The DNA for the CDR3 is TGTGCCAGTAGGTCACAGGGGACGGGCAATCAGCCCCAGCATTTT. Protein: CASRSQGTGNQPQHF. Drawing the rest from reference TRBV19 and TRBJ1-5, the complete variable domain is DGGITQSPKYLFRKEGQNVTLSCEQNLNHDAMYWYRQDPGQGLRLIYYSQIVNDFQKGDIAEGYSVSREKKESFPLTVTSAQKNPTAFYLCASRSQGTGNQPQHFGDGTRLSIL.

CDR3 residues: CASSRTSGVYEQYF. The DNA for the CDR3 is TGTGCCAGCAGCCGGACTAGCGGAGTCTACGAGCAGTACTTC. This chain connects TRBV7-2 to TRBJ2-7, with 10 bases matching TRBD2. The CDR3 consists of 14 residues. Germline CDR1 reads SGHTA; CDR2 reads FQGNSA. V gave up 5 bases and J gave up 3 bases; unmatched junction bases: 4.

The CDR3 DNA follows: TGTGCCAGCAGTCCGCAGGGACTAGCGAACTACAATGAGCAGTTCTTC. This translates into CASSPQGLANYNEQFF. The chain is built from TRBV27 and TRBJ2-1; 10 positions match TRBD2. CDR1 MNHEY and CDR2 SMNVEV come from the germline V gene (reference sequence). The junction had 7 bases not matched to a gene; V was cut back by 5 bases and J by 3 bases. The CDR3 extends over 16 amino acids.

The V call is TRBV19, the J call TRBJ2-1; TRBD2 aligns across 8 bases. Germline V CDR1 and CDR2: LNHDA, SQIVND (reference sequence). The CDR3 length is 15 residues. The ends lost 4 bases at V and 4 bases at J; junction bases unmatched: 6. This chain's CDR3 is CASSRDSGAYNEQFF. CDR3 nucleotide sequence: TGTGCCAGTAGTAGGGATAGCGGGGCTTACAATGAGCAGTTCTTC.

There are a few counts of this clone. The V and J genes are TRBV7-9 and TRBJ2-2; weak D call: TRBD1 (5 bases). The germline V gene encodes CDR1 SEHNR and CDR2 FQNEAQ (reference sequence). Between the trimmed V and J ends, which lost 2 bases and 4 bases, there was a span of 11 bases. The CDR3 has 15 amino acids. The CDR3 spells CASSLTQGTTGELFF. The CDR3 region has the DNA TGTGCCAGCAGCTTAACTCAGGGTACCACCGGGGAGCTGTTTTTT. The complete variable domain, with remaining parts taken from reference TRBV7-9 and TRBJ2-2, reads DTGVSQNPRHKITKRGQNVTFRCDPISEHNRLYWYRQTLGQGPEFLTYFQNEAQLEKSRLLSDRFSAERPKGSFSTLEIQRTEQGDSAMYLCASSLTQGTTGELFFGEGSRLTVL.

The V and J genes are TRBV7-9 and TRBJ2-1; weak D call: TRBD2 (6 bases). V was clipped by 10 bases and J by 5 bases, with 12 bases between them. CDR3 length: 12 amino acids. Germline V gene sequence: CDR1 SEHNR, CDR2 FQNEAQ (reference sequence). CDR3 coding DNA: TGTGCCACCCCGCCGGGGGACAATGAGCAGTTCTTC. This translates into CATPPGDNEQFF.

The V and J genes are TRBV18 and TRBJ2-1, with 8 bases that match TRBD2. Trimming removed 5 bases from V and 8 bases from J; junction bases left unmatched: 8. The CDR3 loop spans 14 amino acids. Per germline, CDR1 KGHSH and CDR2 LQKENI. In DNA form, the CDR3 reads TGTGCCAGCTCATACCTGGCCGGGGGGGATGAGCAGTTCTTC. Its translation: CASSYLAGGDEQFF.